This T cell receptor beta chain was captured in a study of early T cells in non-severe SARS-CoV-2 infection. About the research overall: The chains were unpaired, and the sequenced material was bulk RNA from unsorted whole blood.

There are many counts of this clonotype. Germline V gene data show CDR1 as WNHNN and CDR2 as SYGVQD (reference sequence). V trimming: 8 bases; J trimming: 7 bases; junction bases outside the gene matches: 19. CDR3 size: 17 residues. Individual cDNA molecules received unique molecular identifiers during library preparation. One entry per CDR3 protein results from TCRdb running MiXCR on the 5' RACE reads. The data show around 40,000 distinct CDR3 sequences, 5% to 6.5% seen once. This chain uses TRBV10-1 with TRBJ2-1, with 8 bases matching TRBD2. This clonotype originated in an adult who was a healthcare worker with PCR-confirmed SARS-CoV-2 infection or an uninfected control (not recorded which). The sequenced material came from whole blood. The CDR3 DNA is TGCGCCAGCCATGACCTAATAGGGACTAGACCTCCTAATGAGCAGTTCTTC. Translating it yields CASHDLIGTRPPNEQFF.